This TCR beta chain was sequenced for a study of blood T cell repertoires in COVID-19. Study in general: Samples came from the United States, Italy and Spain, spanning acute and convalescent COVID-19.

In the authors' methods: The authors estimated nucleated cell counts from reference gene primer amplification. The method was immunoSEQ multiplex PCR; TCRdb's version includes in-frame clones alone and lacks a portion of them. V, J and clone size are taken as reported in that table, and D and trimming were inferred from the DNA itself. The profile covers fewer than 250,000 clones, with around 82% appearing a single time and less than 3.5% taken by the ten largest. In this sample, this clone turned up once. The CDR3 loop spans 15 amino acids. Germline V lookup: CDR1 LNHDA, CDR2 SQIVND (reference sequence). Unmatched junction bases numbered 9, after V lost 5 bases and J lost 5 bases.

V is TRBV19 and J is TRBJ2-3; TRBD1 matches at 8 bases. This receptor was obtained from a man aged 50 to 60 with active or convalescent COVID-19. Specimen: peripheral blood. CDR3 DNA sequence: TGTGCCAGTAGTCCAGGGGGCGCGGTTCGAGATACGCAGTATTTT. Translated: CASSPGGAVRDTQYF.